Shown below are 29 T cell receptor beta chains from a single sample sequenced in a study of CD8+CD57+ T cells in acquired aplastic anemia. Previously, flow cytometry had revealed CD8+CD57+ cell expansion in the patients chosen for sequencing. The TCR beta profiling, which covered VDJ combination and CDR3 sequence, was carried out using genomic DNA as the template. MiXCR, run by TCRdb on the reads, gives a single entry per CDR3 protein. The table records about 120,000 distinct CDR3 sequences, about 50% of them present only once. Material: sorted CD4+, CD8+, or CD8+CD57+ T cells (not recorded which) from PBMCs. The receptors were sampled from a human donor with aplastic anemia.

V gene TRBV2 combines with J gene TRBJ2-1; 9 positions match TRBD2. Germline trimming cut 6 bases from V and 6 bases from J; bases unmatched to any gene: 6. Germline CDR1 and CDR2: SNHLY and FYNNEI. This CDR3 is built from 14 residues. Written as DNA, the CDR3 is TGTGCCAGCAGCGGCGGGGGGGTTCCCAATGAGCAGTTCTTC. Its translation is CASSGGGVPNEQFF.

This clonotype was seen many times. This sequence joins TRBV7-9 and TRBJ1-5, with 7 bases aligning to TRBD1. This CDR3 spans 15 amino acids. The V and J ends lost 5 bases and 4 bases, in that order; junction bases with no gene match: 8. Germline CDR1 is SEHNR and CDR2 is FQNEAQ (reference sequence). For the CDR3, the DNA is TGTGCCAGCAGCGCGACAGGGCTCACTAATCAGCCCCAGCATTTT. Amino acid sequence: CASSATGLTNQPQHF.

CDR3 protein: CSAPGQENTGELFF. The CDR3 DNA reads TGCAGTGCACCAGGACAGGAGAACACCGGGGAGCTGTTTTTT. The rearrangement links TRBV20-1 to TRBJ2-2, with 7 bases fitting TRBD1. Germline CDR1 reads DFQATT; CDR2 reads SNEGSKA (reference sequence). The CDR3 contains 14 residues. Losses at the gene ends were 6 bases for V and 1 base for J; bases not matched to a gene: 5.

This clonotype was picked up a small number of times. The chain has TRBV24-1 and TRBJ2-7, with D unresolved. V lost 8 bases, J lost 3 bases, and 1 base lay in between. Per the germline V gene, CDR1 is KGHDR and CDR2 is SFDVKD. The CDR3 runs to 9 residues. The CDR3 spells CATNYEQYF. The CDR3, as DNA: TGTGCCACCAACTACGAGCAGTACTTC.

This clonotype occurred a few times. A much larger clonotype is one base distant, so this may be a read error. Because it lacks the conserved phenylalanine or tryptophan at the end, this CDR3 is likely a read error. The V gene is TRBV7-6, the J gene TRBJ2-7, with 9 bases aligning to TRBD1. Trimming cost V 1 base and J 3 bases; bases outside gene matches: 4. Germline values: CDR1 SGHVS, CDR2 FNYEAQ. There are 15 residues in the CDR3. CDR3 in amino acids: CASSLEGDRVYEQYL. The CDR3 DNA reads TGTGCCAGCAGCTTAGAGGGGGACAGGGTCTACGAGCAGTACCTC.

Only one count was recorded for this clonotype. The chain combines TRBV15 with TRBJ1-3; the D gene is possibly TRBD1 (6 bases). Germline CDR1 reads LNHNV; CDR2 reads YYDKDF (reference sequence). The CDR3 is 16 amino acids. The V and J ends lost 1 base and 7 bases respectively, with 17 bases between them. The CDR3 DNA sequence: TGTGCCACCAGCAGAGGTCAGACAGGACCCTTGAACACCATATATTTT. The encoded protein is CATSRGQTGPLNTIYF.

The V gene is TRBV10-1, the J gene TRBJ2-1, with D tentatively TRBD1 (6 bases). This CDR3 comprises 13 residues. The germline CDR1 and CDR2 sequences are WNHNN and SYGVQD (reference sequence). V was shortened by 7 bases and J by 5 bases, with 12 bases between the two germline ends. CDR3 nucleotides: TGCGCCAGCAAAGACAGGTCGGACAATGAGCAGTTCTTC. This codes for CASKDRSDNEQFF.

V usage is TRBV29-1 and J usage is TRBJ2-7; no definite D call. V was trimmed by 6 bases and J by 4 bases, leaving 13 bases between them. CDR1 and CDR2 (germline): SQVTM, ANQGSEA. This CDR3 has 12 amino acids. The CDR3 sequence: CSVAKGPYEQYF. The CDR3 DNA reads TGCAGCGTCGCCAAGGGTCCTTACGAGCAGTACTTC.

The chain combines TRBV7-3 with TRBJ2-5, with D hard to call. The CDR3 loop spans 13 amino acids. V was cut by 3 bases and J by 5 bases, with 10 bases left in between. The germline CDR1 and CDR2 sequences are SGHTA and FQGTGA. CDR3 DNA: TGTGCCAGCAGCTTTGGGGTTGGCGAGACCCAGTACTTC. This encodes CASSFGVGETQYF.

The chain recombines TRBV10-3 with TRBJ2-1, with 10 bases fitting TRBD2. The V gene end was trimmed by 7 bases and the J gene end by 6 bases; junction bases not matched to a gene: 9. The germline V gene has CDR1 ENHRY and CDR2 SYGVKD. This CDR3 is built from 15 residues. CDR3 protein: CAITPQREGGNEQFF. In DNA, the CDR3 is TGTGCCATCACACCCCAGCGGGAGGGGGGCAATGAGCAGTTCTTC.

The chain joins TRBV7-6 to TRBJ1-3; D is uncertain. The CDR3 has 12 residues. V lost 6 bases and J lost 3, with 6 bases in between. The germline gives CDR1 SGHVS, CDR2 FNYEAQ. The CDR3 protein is CASRGYGNTIYF. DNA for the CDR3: TGTGCCAGCAGGGGTTATGGAAACACCATATATTTT.

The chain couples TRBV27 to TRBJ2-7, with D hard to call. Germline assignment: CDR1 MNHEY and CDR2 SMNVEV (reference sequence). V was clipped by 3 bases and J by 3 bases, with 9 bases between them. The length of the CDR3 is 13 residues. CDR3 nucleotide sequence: TGTGCCAGCAGTTTGGACCGCCACTACGAGCAGTACTTC. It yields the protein CASSLDRHYEQYF.

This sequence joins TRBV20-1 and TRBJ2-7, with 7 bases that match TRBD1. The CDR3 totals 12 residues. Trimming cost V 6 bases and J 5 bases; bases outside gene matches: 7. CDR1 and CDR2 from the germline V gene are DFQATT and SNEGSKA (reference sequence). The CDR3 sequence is CSAKRDRDEQYF. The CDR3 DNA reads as TGCAGTGCAAAACGGGACAGAGACGAGCAGTACTTC.

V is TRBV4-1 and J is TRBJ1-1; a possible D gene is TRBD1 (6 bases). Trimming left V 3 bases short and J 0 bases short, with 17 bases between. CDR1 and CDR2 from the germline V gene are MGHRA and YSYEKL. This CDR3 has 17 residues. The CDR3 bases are TGCGCCAGCAGCCAGGCACAGGGCCTGGGCCTGAACACTGAAGCTTTCTTT. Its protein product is CASSQAQGLGLNTEAFF.

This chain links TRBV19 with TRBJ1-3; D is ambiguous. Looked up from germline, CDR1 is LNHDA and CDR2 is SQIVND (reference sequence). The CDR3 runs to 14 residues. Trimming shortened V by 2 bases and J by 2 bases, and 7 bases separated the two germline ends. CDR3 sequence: CASSISTAGNTIYF. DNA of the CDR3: TGTGCCAGTAGTATAAGTACGGCTGGAAACACCATATATTTT.

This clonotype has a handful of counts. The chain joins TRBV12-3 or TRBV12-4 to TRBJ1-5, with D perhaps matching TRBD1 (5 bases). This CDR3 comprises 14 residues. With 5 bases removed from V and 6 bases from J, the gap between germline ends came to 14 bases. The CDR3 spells CASSPPGGGQPQHF. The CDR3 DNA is TGTGCCAGCAGTCCCCCTGGCGGGGGTCAGCCCCAGCATTTT.

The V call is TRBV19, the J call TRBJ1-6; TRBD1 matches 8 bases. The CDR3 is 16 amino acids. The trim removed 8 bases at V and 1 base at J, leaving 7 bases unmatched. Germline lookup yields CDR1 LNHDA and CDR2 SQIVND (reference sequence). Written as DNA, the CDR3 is TGTGCCAGTTCCACTCGGACAGGGTCCTATAATTCACCCCTCCACTTT. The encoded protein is CASSTRTGSYNSPLHF.

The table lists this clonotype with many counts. This CDR3 is CSVELAGASYEQYF. Here the CDR3 DNA reads TGCAGCGTTGAACTAGCGGGAGCATCCTACGAGCAGTACTTC. The gene calls are TRBV29-1 and TRBJ2-7, with 10 bases lining up with TRBD2. V dropped 2 bases and J dropped 1; count of bases not matched to a gene: 2. The CDR3 length is 14 residues. In germline, CDR1 is SQVTM, CDR2 ANQGSEA.

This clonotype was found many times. The CDR3 sequence: CASSWGHRVVDEQFF. The CDR3 nucleotides read TGTGCCAGCAGCTGGGGGCACAGGGTAGTGGATGAGCAGTTCTTC. This chain joins TRBV5-6 and TRBJ2-1; TRBD1 is a possible D gene (6 bases). V lost 3 bases and J 8 bases, leaving 18 bases between the germline ends. The V gene's germline CDR1 is SGHDT and CDR2 YYEEEE. CDR3 length: 15 residues.

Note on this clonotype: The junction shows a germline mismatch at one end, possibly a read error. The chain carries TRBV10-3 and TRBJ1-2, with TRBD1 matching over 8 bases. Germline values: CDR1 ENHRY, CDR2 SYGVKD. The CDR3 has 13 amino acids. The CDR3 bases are TGTGCCAGCAGTTCGGACAGGGCCTATGGCTACACCTTC. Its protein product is CASSSDRAYGYTF.

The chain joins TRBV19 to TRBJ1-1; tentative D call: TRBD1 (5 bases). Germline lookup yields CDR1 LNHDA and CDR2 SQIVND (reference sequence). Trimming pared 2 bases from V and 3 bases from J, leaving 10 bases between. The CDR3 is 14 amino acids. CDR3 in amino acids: CASSILGTDTEAFF. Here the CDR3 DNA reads TGTGCCAGTAGTATACTGGGGACGGACACTGAAGCTTTCTTT.

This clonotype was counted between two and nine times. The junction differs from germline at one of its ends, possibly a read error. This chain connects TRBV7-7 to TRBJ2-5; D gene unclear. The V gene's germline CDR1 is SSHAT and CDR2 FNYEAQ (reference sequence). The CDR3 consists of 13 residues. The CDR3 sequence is CASSLTGGETQYF. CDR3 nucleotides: TGTGCTAGCAGCTTGACGGGTGGAGAGACCCAGTACTTC.

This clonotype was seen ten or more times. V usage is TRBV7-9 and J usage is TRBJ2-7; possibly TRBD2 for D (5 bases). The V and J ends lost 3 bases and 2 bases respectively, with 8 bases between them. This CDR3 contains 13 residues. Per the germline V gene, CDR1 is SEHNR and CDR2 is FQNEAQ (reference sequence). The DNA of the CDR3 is TGTGCCAGCAGCTTTCGGGGTGCCTACGAGCAGTACTTC. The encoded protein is CASSFRGAYEQYF.

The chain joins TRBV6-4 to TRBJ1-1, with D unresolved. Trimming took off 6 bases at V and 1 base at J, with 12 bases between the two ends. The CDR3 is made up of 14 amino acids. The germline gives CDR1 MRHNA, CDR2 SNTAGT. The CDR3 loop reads CASSPGPENTEAFF. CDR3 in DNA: TGTGCCAGCAGCCCCGGACCGGAGAACACTGAAGCTTTCTTT.

The CDR3: CASSTAGNTEAFF. The CDR3 region has the DNA TGTGCCAGTAGTACCGCAGGGAACACTGAAGCTTTCTTT. This chain links TRBV19 with TRBJ1-1; D is unresolved. Trimming took off 4 bases at V and 1 base at J, with 7 bases between the two ends. CDR3 length equals 13 residues. The germline gives CDR1 LNHDA, CDR2 SQIVND (reference sequence).

The CDR3 DNA sequence: TGTGCCAGCAGTGCCACAGGGGCGGGAAAGCAGTACTTC. It specifies CASSATGAGKQYF. V usage is TRBV12-3 or TRBV12-4 and J usage is TRBJ2-7, with D perhaps TRBD1 (7 bases). V shed 5 bases and J shed 8 bases, with 16 bases lying between them. The CDR3 runs to 13 residues.

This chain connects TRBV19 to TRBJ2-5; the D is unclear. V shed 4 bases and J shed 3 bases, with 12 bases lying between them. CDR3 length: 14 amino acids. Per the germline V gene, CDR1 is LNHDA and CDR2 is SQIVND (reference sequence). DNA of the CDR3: TGTGCCAGTAGTACCCGACGGGTAGAAGAGACCCAGTACTTC. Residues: CASSTRRVEETQYF.

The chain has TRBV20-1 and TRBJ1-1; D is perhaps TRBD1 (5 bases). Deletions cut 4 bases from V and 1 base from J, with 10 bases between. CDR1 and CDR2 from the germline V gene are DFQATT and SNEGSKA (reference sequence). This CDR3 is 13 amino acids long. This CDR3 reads CSANRGRNTEAFF. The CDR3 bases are TGCAGTGCTAATAGGGGTCGGAACACTGAAGCTTTCTTT.

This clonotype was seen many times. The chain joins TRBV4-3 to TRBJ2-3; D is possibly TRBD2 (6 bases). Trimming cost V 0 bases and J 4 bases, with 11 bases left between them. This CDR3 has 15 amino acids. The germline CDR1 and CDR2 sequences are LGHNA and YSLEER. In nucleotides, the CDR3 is TGCGCCAGCAGCCAAGATAAGGCTAGCGCAGATACGCAGTATTTT. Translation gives CASSQDKASADTQYF.